This section outlines one T cell receptor (beta chain) sequence together with its context. A read error is possible here, since a much larger clone lies one base away. These data belong to a study of T cells in Graves' hyperthyroidism and ophthalmopathy. Amplification of TCR beta CDR3 regions was performed using RNA transcripts as template. Carried out on the TCR CDR3, a first-round RT-PCR used the HTBI primer set. TCRdb re-derived calls from the multiplex PCR reads in MiXCR, one entry per CDR3 protein. The top ten hold roughly 29% of the sample, which has roughly 510,000 distinct CDR3 sequences, under 25% seen once. Sequencing was carried out using blood. The sequence was obtained from a man aged 18 to 35 with Graves' hyperthyroidism.

CDR3 sequence (DNA): TGTGCCAGCAGCCGCACGACCGGGGTACCTAACTATGGCTACACCTTC. Protein product: CASSRTTGVPNYGYTF. V gene TRBV11-2 combines with J gene TRBJ1-2; D is uncertain. The CDR3 is 16 amino acids. V was pared by 5 bases and J by 0 bases, with 16 bases between. Per the germline V gene, CDR1 is SGHAT and CDR2 is FQNNGV.